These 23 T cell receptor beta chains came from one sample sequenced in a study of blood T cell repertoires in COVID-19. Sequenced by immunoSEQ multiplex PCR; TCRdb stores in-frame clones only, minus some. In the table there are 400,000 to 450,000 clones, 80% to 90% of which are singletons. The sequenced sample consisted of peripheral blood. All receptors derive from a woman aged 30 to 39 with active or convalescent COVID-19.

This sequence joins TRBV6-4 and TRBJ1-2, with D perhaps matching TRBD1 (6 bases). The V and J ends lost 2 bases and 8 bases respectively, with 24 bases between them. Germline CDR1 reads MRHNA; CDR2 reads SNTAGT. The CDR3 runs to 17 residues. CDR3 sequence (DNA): TGTGCCAGCAGTGACGGGGGGGCACTCCCCCTGTCAGACGGCTACACCTTC. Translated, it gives CASSDGGALPLSDGYTF.

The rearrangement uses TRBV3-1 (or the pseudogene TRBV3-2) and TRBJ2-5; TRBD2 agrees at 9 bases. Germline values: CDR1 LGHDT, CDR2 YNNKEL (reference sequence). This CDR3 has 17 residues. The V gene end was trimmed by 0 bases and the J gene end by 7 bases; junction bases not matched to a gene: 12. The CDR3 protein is CASSQDQGSGGRPTQYF. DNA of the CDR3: TGTGCCAGCAGCCAAGATCAGGGTAGCGGGGGACGACCGACCCAGTACTTC.

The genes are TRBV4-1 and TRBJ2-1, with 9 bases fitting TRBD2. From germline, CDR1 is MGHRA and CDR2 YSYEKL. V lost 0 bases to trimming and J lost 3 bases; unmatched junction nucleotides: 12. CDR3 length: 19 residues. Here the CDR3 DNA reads TGCGCCAGCAGCCAAGACGCGGTAGCGGGAGCTGGTTTCTACAATGAGCAGTTCTTC. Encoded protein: CASSQDAVAGAGFYNEQFF.

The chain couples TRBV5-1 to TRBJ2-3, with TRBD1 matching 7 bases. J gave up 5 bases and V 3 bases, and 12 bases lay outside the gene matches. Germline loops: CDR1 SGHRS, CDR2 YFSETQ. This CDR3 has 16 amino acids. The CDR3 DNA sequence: TGCGCCAGCAGCTACCCGAAGGACAGGATTGAAGATACGCAGTATTTT. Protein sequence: CASSYPKDRIEDTQYF. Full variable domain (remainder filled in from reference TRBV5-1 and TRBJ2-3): KAGVTQTPRYLIKTRGQQVTLSCSPISGHRSVSWYQQTPGQGLQFLFEYFSETQRNKGNFPGRFSGRQFSNSRSEMNVSTLELGDSALYLCASSYPKDRIEDTQYFGPGTRLTVL.

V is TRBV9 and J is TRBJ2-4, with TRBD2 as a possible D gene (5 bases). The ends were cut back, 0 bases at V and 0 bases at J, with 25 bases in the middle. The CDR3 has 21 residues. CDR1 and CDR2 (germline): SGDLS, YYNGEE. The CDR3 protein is CASSVAGSGLETELAKNIQYF. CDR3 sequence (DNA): TGTGCCAGCAGCGTAGCGGGATCTGGGTTAGAAACAGAACTAGCCAAAAACATTCAGTACTTC.

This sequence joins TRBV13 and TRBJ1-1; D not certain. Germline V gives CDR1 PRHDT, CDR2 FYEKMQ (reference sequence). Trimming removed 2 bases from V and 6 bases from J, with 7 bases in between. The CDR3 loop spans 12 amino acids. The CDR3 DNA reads TGTGCCAGCAGCTTACGGGGTGCTGAAGCTTTCTTT. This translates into CASSLRGAEAFF. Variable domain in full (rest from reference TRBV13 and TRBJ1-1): AAGVIQSPRHLIKEKRETATLKCYPIPRHDTVYWYQQGPGQDPQFLISFYEKMQSDKGSIPDRFSAQQFSDYHSELNMSSLELGDSALYFCASSLRGAEAFFGQGTRLTVV.

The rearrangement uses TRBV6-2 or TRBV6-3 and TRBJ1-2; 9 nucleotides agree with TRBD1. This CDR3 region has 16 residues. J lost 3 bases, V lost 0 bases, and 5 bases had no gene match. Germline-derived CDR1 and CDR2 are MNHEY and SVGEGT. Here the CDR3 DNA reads TGTGCCAGCAGTTACTCCGGGACAGGGCGGCACTATGGCTACACCTTC. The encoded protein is CASSYSGTGRHYGYTF.

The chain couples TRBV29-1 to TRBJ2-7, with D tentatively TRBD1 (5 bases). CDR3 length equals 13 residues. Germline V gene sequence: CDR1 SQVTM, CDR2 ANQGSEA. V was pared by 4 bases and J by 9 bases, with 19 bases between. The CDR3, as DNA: TGCAGCGTTGGAACAGGACCTACGTCAGGGCAGTACTTC. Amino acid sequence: CSVGTGPTSGQYF.

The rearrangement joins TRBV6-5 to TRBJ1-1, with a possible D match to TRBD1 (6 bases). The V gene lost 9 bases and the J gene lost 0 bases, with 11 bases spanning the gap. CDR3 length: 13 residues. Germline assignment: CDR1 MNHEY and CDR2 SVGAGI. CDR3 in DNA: TGTGCCAGTAGAGAGGGGGTGAACACTGAAGCTTTCTTT. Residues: CASREGVNTEAFF.

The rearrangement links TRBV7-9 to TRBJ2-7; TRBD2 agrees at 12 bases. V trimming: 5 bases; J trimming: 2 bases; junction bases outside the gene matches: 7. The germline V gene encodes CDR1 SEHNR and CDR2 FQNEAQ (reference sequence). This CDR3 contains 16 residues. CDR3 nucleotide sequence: TGTGCCAGCAGCCCACGACTAGCGGGGGACACCTACGAGCAGTACTTC. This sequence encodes CASSPRLAGDTYEQYF.

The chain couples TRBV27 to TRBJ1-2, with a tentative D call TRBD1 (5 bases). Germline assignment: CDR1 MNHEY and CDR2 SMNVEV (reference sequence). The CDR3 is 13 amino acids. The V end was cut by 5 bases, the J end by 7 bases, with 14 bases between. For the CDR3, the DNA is TGTGCCAGCAGTCAGGGACTCTTTGGTGGCTACACCTTC. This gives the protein CASSQGLFGGYTF.

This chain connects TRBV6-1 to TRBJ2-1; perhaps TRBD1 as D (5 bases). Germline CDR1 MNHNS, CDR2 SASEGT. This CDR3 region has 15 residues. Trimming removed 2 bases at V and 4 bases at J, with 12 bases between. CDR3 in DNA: TGTGCCAGCAGTGAATCAGGGATAGGATACAATGAGCAGTTCTTC. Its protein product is CASSESGIGYNEQFF.

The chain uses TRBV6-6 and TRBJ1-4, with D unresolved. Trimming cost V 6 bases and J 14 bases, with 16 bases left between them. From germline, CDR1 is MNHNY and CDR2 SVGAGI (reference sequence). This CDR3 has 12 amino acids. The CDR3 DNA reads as TGTGCCAGCAGCCCAACCGACGGAGCGCTGTTTTTT. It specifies CASSPTDGALFF.

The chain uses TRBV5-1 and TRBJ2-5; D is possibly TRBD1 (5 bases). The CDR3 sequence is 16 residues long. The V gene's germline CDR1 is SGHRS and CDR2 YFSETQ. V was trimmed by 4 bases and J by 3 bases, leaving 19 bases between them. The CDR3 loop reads CASSPGSSGQEETQYF. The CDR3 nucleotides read TGCGCCAGCAGCCCCGGAAGCTCAGGACAAGAAGAGACCCAGTACTTC. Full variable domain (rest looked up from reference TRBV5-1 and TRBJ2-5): KAGVTQTPRYLIKTRGQQVTLSCSPISGHRSVSWYQQTPGQGLQFLFEYFSETQRNKGNFPGRFSGRQFSNSRSEMNVSTLELGDSALYLCASSPGSSGQEETQYFGPGTRLLVL.

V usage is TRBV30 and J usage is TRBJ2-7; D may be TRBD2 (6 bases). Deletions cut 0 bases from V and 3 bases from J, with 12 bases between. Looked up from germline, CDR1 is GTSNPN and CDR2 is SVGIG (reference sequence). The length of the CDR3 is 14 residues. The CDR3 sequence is CAWSVSSGGYEQYF. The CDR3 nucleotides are TGTGCCTGGAGTGTTTCGTCCGGGGGCTACGAGCAGTACTTC.

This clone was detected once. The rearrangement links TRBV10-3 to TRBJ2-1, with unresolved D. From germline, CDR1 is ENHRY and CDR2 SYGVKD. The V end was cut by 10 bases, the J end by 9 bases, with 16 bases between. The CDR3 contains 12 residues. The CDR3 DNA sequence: TGTGCCACGAGCCAGGAAATTGGTGAGCAGTTCTTC. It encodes CATSQEIGEQFF.

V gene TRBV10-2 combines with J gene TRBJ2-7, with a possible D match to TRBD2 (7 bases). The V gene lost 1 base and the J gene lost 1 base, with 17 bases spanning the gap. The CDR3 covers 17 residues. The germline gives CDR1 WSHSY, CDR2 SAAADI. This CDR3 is CASSEFGGGRASYEQYF. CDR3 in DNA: TGCGCCAGCAGTGAGTTTGGGGGGGGGCGGGCGTCCTACGAGCAGTACTTC.

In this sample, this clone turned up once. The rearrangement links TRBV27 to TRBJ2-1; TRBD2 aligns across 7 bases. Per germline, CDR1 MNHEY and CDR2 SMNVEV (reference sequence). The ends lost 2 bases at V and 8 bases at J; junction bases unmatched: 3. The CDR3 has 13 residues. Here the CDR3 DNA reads TGTGCCAGCAGTTTAACGGGGGGATATGAGCAGTTCTTC. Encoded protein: CASSLTGGYEQFF.

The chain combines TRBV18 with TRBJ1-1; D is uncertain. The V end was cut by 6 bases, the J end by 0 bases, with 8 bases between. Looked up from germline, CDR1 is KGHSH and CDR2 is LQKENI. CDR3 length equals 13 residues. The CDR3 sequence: CASSADLNTEAFF. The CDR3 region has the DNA TGTGCCAGCTCGGCGGATTTGAACACTGAAGCTTTCTTT.

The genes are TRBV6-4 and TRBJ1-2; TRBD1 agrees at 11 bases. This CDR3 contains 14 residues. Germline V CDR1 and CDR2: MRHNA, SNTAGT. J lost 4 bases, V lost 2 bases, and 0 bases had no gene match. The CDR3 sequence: CASSDGTGGYGYTF. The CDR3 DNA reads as TGTGCCAGCAGTGACGGGACAGGGGGCTATGGCTACACCTTC.

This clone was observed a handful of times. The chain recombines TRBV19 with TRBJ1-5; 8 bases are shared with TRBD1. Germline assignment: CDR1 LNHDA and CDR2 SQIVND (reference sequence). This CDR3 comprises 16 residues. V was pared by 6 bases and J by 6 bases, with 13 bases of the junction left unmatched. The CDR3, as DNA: TGTGCCAGTAGCCCAGCAGGGGGCGTTACTAGTCAGCCCCAGCATTTT. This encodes CASSPAGGVTSQPQHF.

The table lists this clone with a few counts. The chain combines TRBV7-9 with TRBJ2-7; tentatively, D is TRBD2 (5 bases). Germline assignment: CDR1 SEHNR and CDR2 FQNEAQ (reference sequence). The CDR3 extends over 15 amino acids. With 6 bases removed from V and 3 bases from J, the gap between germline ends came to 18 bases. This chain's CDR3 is CASRLDGGGYYEQYF. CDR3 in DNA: TGTGCCAGCAGGTTGGACGGAGGTGGTTACTACGAGCAGTACTTC.

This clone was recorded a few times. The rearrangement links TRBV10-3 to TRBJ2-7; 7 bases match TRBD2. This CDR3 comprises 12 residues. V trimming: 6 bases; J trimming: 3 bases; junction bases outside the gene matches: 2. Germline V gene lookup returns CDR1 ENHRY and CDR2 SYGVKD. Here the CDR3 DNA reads TGTGCCATCAGGGCTAGCGGCTACGAGCAGTACTTC. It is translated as CAIRASGYEQYF.